This TCR beta chain was profiled in a study of control samples from healthy donors and cancer patients. Data came from immunoSEQ multiplex PCR; TCRdb stores just in-frame clones and leaves some out. There are about 180,000 clones in the sample; 90% occur only once, and about 1.4% lies in the top ten. V lost 6 bases and J 1 base, leaving 18 bases between the germline ends. The CDR3 has 16 amino acids. In germline, CDR1 is MNHEY, CDR2 SVGAGI. Input material: blood. The sequence was obtained from a woman between 45 and 60 years old in good health. The V gene is TRBV6-5, the J gene TRBJ1-1; perhaps TRBD1 as D (5 bases). The CDR3 sequence: CASSYEGQVSNTEAFF. The CDR3 DNA follows: TGTGCCAGCAGCTACGAGGGGCAAGTATCGAACACTGAAGCTTTCTTT.